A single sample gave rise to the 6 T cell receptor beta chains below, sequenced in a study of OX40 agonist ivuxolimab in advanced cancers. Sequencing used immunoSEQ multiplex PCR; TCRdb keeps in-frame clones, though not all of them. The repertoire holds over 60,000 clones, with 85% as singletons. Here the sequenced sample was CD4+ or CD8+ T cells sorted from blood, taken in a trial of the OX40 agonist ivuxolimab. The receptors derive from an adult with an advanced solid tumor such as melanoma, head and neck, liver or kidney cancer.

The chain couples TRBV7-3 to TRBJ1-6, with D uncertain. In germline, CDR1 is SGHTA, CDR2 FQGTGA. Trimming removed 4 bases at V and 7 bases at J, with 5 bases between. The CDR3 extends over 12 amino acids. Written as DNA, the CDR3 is TGTGCCAGCAGCTCCCCCAATTCACCCCTCCACTTT. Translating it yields CASSSPNSPLHF.

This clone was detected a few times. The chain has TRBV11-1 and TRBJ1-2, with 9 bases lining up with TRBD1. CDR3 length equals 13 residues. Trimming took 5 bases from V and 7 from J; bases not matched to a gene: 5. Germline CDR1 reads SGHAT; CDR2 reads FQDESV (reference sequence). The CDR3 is CASSPGQGLGYTF. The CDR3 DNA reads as TGTGCCAGCAGCCCCGGACAGGGGCTTGGCTACACCTTC.

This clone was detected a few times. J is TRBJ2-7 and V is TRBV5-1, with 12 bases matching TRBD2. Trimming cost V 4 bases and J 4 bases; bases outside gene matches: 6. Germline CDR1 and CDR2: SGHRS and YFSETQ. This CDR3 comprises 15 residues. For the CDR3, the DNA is TGCGCCAGCAGCCCTAGGACTAGCGGGGCTTACGAGCAGTACTTC. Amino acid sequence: CASSPRTSGAYEQYF.

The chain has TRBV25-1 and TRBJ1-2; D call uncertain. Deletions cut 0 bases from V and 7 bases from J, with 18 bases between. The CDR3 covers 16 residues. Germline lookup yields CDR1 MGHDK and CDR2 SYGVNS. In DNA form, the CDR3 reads TGTGCCAGCAGTGAATACCGGAGCTTGGGGAAGACTGGCTACACCTTC. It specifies CASSEYRSLGKTGYTF.

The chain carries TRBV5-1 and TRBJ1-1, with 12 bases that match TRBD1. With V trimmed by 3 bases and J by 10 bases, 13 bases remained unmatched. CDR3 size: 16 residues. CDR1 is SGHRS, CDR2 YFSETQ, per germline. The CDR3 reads CASSSPAGTGGAAAFF. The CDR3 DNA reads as TGCGCCAGCAGCTCCCCCGCCGGGACAGGGGGCGCAGCAGCTTTCTTT.

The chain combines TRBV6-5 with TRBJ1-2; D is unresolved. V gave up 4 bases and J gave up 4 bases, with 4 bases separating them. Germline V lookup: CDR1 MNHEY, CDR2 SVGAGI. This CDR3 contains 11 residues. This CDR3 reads CASSSVYGYTF. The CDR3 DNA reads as TGTGCCAGCAGTTCGGTCTATGGCTACACCTTC.